The sequence of this TCR beta chain was determined in a study of T cell repertoires in cytomegalovirus infection (dated by TCRdb to about 2019). In terms of the full investigation: The HLA type of each donor mattered for the analysis, because public TCR beta signatures pointed to carriage of CMV infection along with the matching HLA type.

The sample holds a few counts of this clonotype. The antigen this receptor binds is unknown. Qualities for individual bases were not recorded, and no much larger clone is one base off. The germline V gene (reference sequence) yields SEHNR for CDR1 and FQNEAQ for CDR2. The CDR3 covers 17 residues, taking in both the cysteine and the phenylalanine. Only the CDR3 portion is preserved as DNA: 51 bases, with reading frame beginning at the first base. The V end loses 4 bases and the J end loses 5 bases, and a stretch of 20 bases separates them. The full study reports these points: In the ex vivo response, HLA-C-restricted CMV-specific TCR beta clonotypes were dominant, and in two of eight donors the single most frequent clonotype came from this HLA-C-restricted group. Carriers of CMV infection plus the relevant HLA type were discriminated by the cumulative frequency of public TCR beta family members in the study cohort and in an independent approximately 340-donor cohort.

Sequencing took place on an Illumina HiSeq 1500. Using fastp trimming at Q25 and MiXCR clonotype assembly, TCRdb reanalyzed the public sequencing data and kept in-frame beta chains. Under each unique CDR3 protein, matching rows form one entry showing the most common genes and DNA. This sample has more than 500,000 distinct CDR3 sequences in its table, and 15% to 20% of those were observed once. The ten biggest clones cover 20% to 30% of the sample. Here the chain combines TRBV7-9 and TRBJ2-2; tentative D gene TRBD2, with 5 bases matching. What was sequenced was CD8+ T cells from PBMCs. The sequence derives from a human donor in good health (CMV status not recorded). Some clones in this sample may be carry-over from other donors' samples. The CDR3 reads as follows: CASSSRGLTSRTGELFF. The DNA sequence is given as TGTGCCAGCAGCTCGCGAGGACTGACCTCCCGGACCGGGGAGCTGTTTTTT.